This T cell receptor beta chain was observed in a study of cytomegalovirus exposure and HLA in healthy donors. Study results and limitations: Most of the TCR beta V segments (in an earlier analysis) were productive either about 90% or about 30% of the time. HLA allele associations emerged for about 16,000 TCR beta sequences in a later analysis, at 0.05 false discovery rate. Later, an analysis found that common viral pathogens appeared to be linked with several of the most significant clusters. Sequencing depth across donors, presence/absence analyses assumed, was roughly uniform.

Both 60 Vbeta primers and 13 Jbeta primers went into the PCR. TCRdb's copy holds only in-frame clones and misses some; the assay was immunoSEQ multiplex PCR. The data contain about 170,000 clones, around 86% of them singletons. With 2 bases clipped from V and 15 bases from J, the junction kept 7 bases outside the gene matches. The CDR3 runs 13 residues. Germline CDR1 reads SEHNR; CDR2 reads FQNEAQ (reference sequence). Concerning this clone: The antigen remains unidentified.

This sequence joins TRBV7-9 and TRBJ1-4; 9 bases are shared with TRBD1. Sequencing was done on a sample of PBMCs. The origin of this receptor is a girl aged 2 to 9 in good health and CMV-seropositive. This CDR3 reads CASSLRQGERVFF. The CDR3 bases are TGTGCCAGCAGCTTAAGACAGGGGGAAAGGGTGTTTTTT.